What follows is one T cell receptor beta chain and its context. The sample originates from a study of blood T cell repertoires in COVID-19. About the study: Samples of COVID-19 (acute and convalescent) were obtained from the United States, Italy and Spain. The analysed material was cDNA or gDNA that came from T cells, B-cell-depleted T cells, or PBMCs.

The CDR3 sequence is 14 residues long. The V and J ends lost 3 bases and 8 bases respectively, with 11 bases between them. Germline CDR1 and CDR2: KGHSH and LQKENI. Authors' data handling: By means of reference gene primer amplification, nucleated cell counts were estimated. TCRdb's table, derived via immunoSEQ multiplex PCR, lists solely in-frame clones and lacks some. V and J calls plus clone size are reproduced from that table; the DNA served to infer D and trimming. The sample lists about 200,000 clones, around 88% occurring once. The sequencing sample was made of PBMCs or T cells enriched from blood (not recorded which). The TCR originated in a man aged 40-55 years with acute COVID-19. The chain joins TRBV18 to TRBJ1-6, with D possibly TRBD1 on 5 matching bases. CDR3 nucleotides: TGTGCCAGCTCACCGGGCCCGGGGGATTCACCCCTCCACTTT. Its protein product is CASSPGPGDSPLHF.